The next 17 T cell receptor beta chains were all read from a single sample in a study of cytomegalovirus exposure and HLA in healthy donors. Primers for the PCR totalled 60 Vbeta and 13 Jbeta. The repertoire was sequenced with immunoSEQ multiplex PCR; TCRdb's copy has only in-frame clones and lacks some. The sample carries about 110,000 clones, 70% recorded once. Specimen: PBMCs. The origin of the receptors is a man aged 35-49 years in good health and CMV-seropositive.

CDR3: CASSPEAGGPETQYF. The CDR3 coding sequence is TGTGCCAGCAGCCCCGAAGCGGGAGGGCCAGAGACCCAGTACTTC. The V call is TRBV5-4, the J call TRBJ2-5; 10 bases are shared with TRBD2. J gave up 4 bases and V 4 bases, and 7 bases lay outside the gene matches. CDR3 length equals 15 residues. The germline CDR1 and CDR2 sequences are SGHNT and YYREEE (reference sequence).

The chain employs TRBV6-6 and TRBJ2-5; D remains ambiguous. The CDR3 has 12 amino acids. Germline CDR1 reads MNHNY; CDR2 reads SVGAGI (reference sequence). The V gene lost 10 bases and the J gene lost 7 bases, with 16 bases spanning the gap. CDR3: CATSPRTGTQYF. CDR3 coding DNA: TGTGCCACCTCACCCCGAACTGGGACCCAGTACTTC.

J is TRBJ1-4 and V is TRBV27, with 10 bases matching TRBD1. Germline V gene data show CDR1 as MNHEY and CDR2 as SMNVEV (reference sequence). The V segment lost 5 bases and the J segment 7 bases; nucleotides outside the gene matches: 7. The CDR3 sequence is 15 residues long. The CDR3 DNA follows: TGTGCCAGCAGTATACGGACAGGGGGGCGTGAAAAACTGTTTTTT. Amino acids: CASSIRTGGREKLFF.

The chain links TRBV7-3 to TRBJ2-5; D unresolved. The CDR3 extends over 13 amino acids. Germline values: CDR1 SGHTA, CDR2 FQGTGA. Trimming removed 5 bases from V and 4 bases from J, with 11 bases in between. The CDR3 region has the DNA TGTGCCAGCAGCAGAAAGACTGGAGAGACCCAGTACTTC. Its protein is CASSRKTGETQYF.

There are a few counts of this clone. This chain links TRBV7-8 with TRBJ2-5; D perhaps matches TRBD1 (5 bases). V lost 4 bases and J 4 bases, leaving 10 bases between the germline ends. CDR3 length: 13 residues. CDR1 is SGHVS, CDR2 FQNEAQ, per germline. The CDR3 DNA sequence: TGTGCCAGCAGCTGGAAGACAGTAGAGACCCAGTACTTC. Protein product: CASSWKTVETQYF.

This clone came up a few times. The chain is built from TRBV6-5 and TRBJ2-7; TRBD1 matches 9 bases. In germline, CDR1 is MNHEY, CDR2 SVGAGI. The CDR3 runs to 15 residues. J lost 7 bases, V lost 5 bases, and 12 bases had no gene match. CDR3 region: CASSTPGQGRGEQYF. CDR3 DNA sequence: TGTGCCAGCAGTACCCCGGGACAGGGCCGGGGGGAGCAGTACTTC.

CDR3: CASSQGASGSSYEQYF. Written as DNA, the CDR3 is TGTGCCAGCAGCCAGGGCGCTAGCGGGAGCTCCTACGAGCAGTACTTC. The chain couples TRBV11-2 to TRBJ2-7; 10 bases line up with TRBD2. CDR3 size: 16 residues. CDR1 is SGHAT, CDR2 FQNNGV, per germline. V lost 5 bases, J lost 0 bases, and 7 bases stayed unmatched. The full variable domain, in which reference TRBV11-2 and TRBJ2-7 provide the parts outside the CDR3, is EAGVAQSPRYKIIEKRQSVAFWCNPISGHATLYWYQQILGQGPKLLIQFQNNGVVDDSQLPKDRFSAERLKGVDSTLKIQPAKLEDSAVYLCASSQGASGSSYEQYFGPGTRLTVT.

This clone was detected only once. The V call is TRBV7-2, the J call TRBJ2-7, with D perhaps TRBD1 (6 bases). In germline, CDR1 is SGHTA, CDR2 FQGNSA. Trimming took off 7 bases at V and 1 base at J, with 14 bases between the two ends. CDR3 size: 14 residues. The CDR3 DNA follows: TGTGCCAGCAAATTCTCAGGGGCGTCCTACGAGCAGTACTTC. Amino acids: CASKFSGASYEQYF.

V gene TRBV29-1 combines with J gene TRBJ1-1; 7 bases align to TRBD1. CDR3 length: 13 amino acids. CDR1 and CDR2 (germline): SQVTM, ANQGSEA. Losses at the gene ends were 6 bases for V and 2 bases for J; bases not matched to a gene: 6. The CDR3 sequence is CSVDRSENTEAFF. As DNA, the CDR3 is TGCAGCGTGGACAGGAGTGAAAACACTGAAGCTTTCTTT.

The V and J genes are TRBV30 and TRBJ2-7; 10 bases match TRBD1. V dropped 1 base and J dropped 4; count of bases not matched to a gene: 4. Germline CDR1 GTSNPN, CDR2 SVGIG (reference sequence). This CDR3 has 14 residues. DNA of the CDR3: TGTGCCTGGAGTGGGGACAGGGGTCTGTACGAGCAGTACGTC. Its protein product is CAWSGDRGLYEQYV.

This chain links TRBV7-2 with TRBJ1-2; the match to TRBD1 covers 7 bases. V was clipped by 5 bases and J by 2 bases; unmatched bases: 5. The V gene's germline CDR1 is SGHTA and CDR2 FQGNSA. This CDR3 region has 14 residues. Here the CDR3 DNA reads TGTGCCAGCAGCGCCCCGACAGGGAACTATGGCTACACCTTC. Amino acids: CASSAPTGNYGYTF.

This clone was picked up one time. The chain carries TRBV5-5 and TRBJ1-2, with TRBD1 identical over 7 bases. CDR1 is SGHKS, CDR2 YYEKEE, per germline (reference sequence). CDR3 size: 14 residues. Trimming removed 6 bases from V and 8 bases from J; junction bases left unmatched: 13. The CDR3 nucleotides are TGTGCCAGCACCGAGACCACAGGGGAGATGGGCTACACCTTC. Encoded protein: CASTETTGEMGYTF.

The genes are TRBV6-1 and TRBJ2-7; D not certain. V shed 5 bases and J shed 3 bases, with 11 bases lying between them. The CDR3 covers 13 residues. Germline CDR1 reads MNHNS; CDR2 reads SASEGT. CDR3 in amino acids: CASSSERYYEQYF. CDR3 DNA sequence: TGTGCCAGCAGTTCTGAACGGTACTACGAGCAGTACTTC.

The chain uses TRBV6-5 and TRBJ1-2; weak D call: TRBD1 (5 bases). In germline, CDR1 is MNHEY, CDR2 SVGAGI. Deletions cut 2 bases from V and 4 bases from J, with 11 bases between. This CDR3 has 14 amino acids. CDR3 sequence reads: CASSYDGHRYGYTF. CDR3 bases: TGTGCCAGCAGTTACGACGGACATCGCTATGGCTACACCTTC.

This clone came up a few times. CDR3: CASSQDRLAGTGELFF. CDR3 sequence (DNA): TGCGCCAGCAGCCAAGATAGACTAGCGGGAACCGGGGAGCTGTTTTTT. The chain is built from TRBV4-1 and TRBJ2-2; 11 nucleotides line up with TRBD2. Per germline, CDR1 MGHRA and CDR2 YSYEKL. V was pared by 0 bases and J by 5 bases, with 2 bases of the junction left unmatched. This CDR3 is built from 16 residues.

The V and J genes are TRBV5-4 and TRBJ2-2; 12 bases agree with TRBD2. Germline-derived CDR1 and CDR2 are SGHNT and YYREEE (reference sequence). The CDR3 is made up of 19 amino acids. Trimming at V came to 4 bases and at J to 7 bases, leaving 17 bases not matched to a gene. CDR3 sequence: CASSLAGTSGPMAVGELFF. The CDR3 bases are TGTGCCAGCAGCCTTGCAGGGACTAGCGGGCCAATGGCGGTCGGGGAGCTGTTTTTT.

The CDR3 spells CASSANTDRGRTGYTF. The CDR3 DNA is TGTGCCAGCAGCGCAAACACGGACAGGGGGCGGACTGGCTACACCTTC. The chain employs TRBV9 and TRBJ1-2, with 11 bases aligning to TRBD1. The V and J ends lost 3 bases and 7 bases, in that order; junction bases with no gene match: 11. Germline lookup yields CDR1 SGDLS and CDR2 YYNGEE. The CDR3 is made up of 16 amino acids. Using reference TRBV9 and TRBJ1-2 for the parts outside the CDR3, the full variable domain is DSGVTQTPKHLITATGQRVTLRCSPRSGDLSVYWYQQSLDQGLQFLIQYYNGEERAKGNILERFSAQQFPDLHSELNLSSLELGDSALYFCASSANTDRGRTGYTFGSGTRLTVV.